Listed here are 29 T cell receptor beta chains from one sample, sequenced in a study of T cell responses to AZD1222 COVID-19 vaccine (dated by TCRdb to the early 2020s). The library was made by the immunoSEQ multiplex PCR assay. TCRdb mirrors the immuneACCESS table, restricted to in-frame sequences. Some clones are absent from its copies; in checked studies, under half trace to an unresolved V gene, and the reason for the others is unknown. The sample profile shows about 72,000 clones; 89% of them were found once. The ten most abundant clones make up roughly 27% of the sample. The sample's time point, from its label and the paper: about 28 days (+/-7) after the second vaccine dose. Sequenced material: peripheral blood, taken 28 days after the second AZD1222 dose. These receptors all come from an adult who received the AZD1222 COVID-19 vaccine.

This rearrangement joins TRBV14 to TRBJ2-5; tentative D call: TRBD2 (6 bases). Looked up from germline, CDR1 is SGHDN and CDR2 is FVKESK. This CDR3 spans 15 amino acids. V gave up 2 bases and J gave up 4 bases, with 14 bases separating them. The CDR3 is CASSQSFGGGETQYF. CDR3 sequence (DNA): TGTGCCAGCAGCCAATCCTTCGGGGGAGGAGAGACCCAGTACTTC.

The rearrangement uses TRBV5-3 and TRBJ2-7; D is possibly TRBD2 (5 bases). TRBV5-3 is an ORF, with its function uncertain. V lost 4 bases to trimming and J lost 0 bases, with 20 bases between them. The CDR3 covers 17 residues. The CDR3 DNA reads as TGTGCCAGAAGCAGCCGTCGTGAGGGAACAAGCTCCTACGAGCAGTACTTC. Encoded protein: CARSSRREGTSSYEQYF.

V gene TRBV5-1 combines with J gene TRBJ1-1; D not resolved. CDR3 length: 15 residues. Germline-derived CDR1 and CDR2 are SGHRS and YFSETQ. V was clipped by 4 bases and J by 3 bases, with 16 bases between them. This CDR3 is CASSLFRAKDTEAFF. CDR3 nucleotide sequence: TGCGCCAGCAGCCTATTCCGGGCCAAGGACACTGAAGCTTTCTTT.

Only a few counts were recorded for this clone. This sequence joins TRBV20-1 and TRBJ1-4, with a tentative D call TRBD1 (6 bases). The CDR3 length is 11 residues. V shed 5 bases and J shed 7 bases, with 8 bases lying between them. CDR1 and CDR2 from the germline V gene are DFQATT and SNEGSKA (reference sequence). The CDR3 nucleotides read TGCAGTGCTGGGGGGCTTGAAAAACTGTTTTTT. This codes for CSAGGLEKLFF.

The CDR3 loop is CASSLARVAANTGELFF. The CDR3 nucleotides are TGTGCCAGCAGCTTAGCTAGGGTAGCGGCGAACACCGGGGAGCTGTTTTTT. The genes are TRBV7-8 and TRBJ2-2; perhaps TRBD2 as D (6 bases). Trimming pared 0 bases from V and 0 bases from J, leaving 11 bases between. Per germline, CDR1 SGHVS and CDR2 FQNEAQ. The CDR3 is made up of 17 amino acids.

The genes are TRBV27 and TRBJ2-1; D is uncertain. There are 15 residues in the CDR3. Germline V lookup: CDR1 MNHEY, CDR2 SMNVEV (reference sequence). The germline V and J ends were trimmed by 6 bases and 2 bases, with 14 bases remaining between them. CDR3 region: CASSLEGSPYNEQFF. CDR3 DNA sequence: TGTGCCAGCAGCCTCGAAGGGTCTCCCTACAATGAGCAGTTCTTC.

The V call is TRBV18, the J call TRBJ1-5; D is unresolved. Looked up from germline, CDR1 is KGHSH and CDR2 is LQKENI. The CDR3 has 13 residues. Deletions cut 3 bases from V and 7 bases from J, with 10 bases between. CDR3 in amino acids: CASSPGSRQPQHF. The DNA of the CDR3 is TGTGCCAGCTCACCGGGGTCGAGGCAGCCCCAGCATTTT.

This chain connects TRBV5-6 to TRBJ1-2; unclear D gene. Germline V gene sequence: CDR1 SGHDT, CDR2 YYEEEE. The V and J ends lost 3 bases and 4 bases respectively, with 13 bases between them. This CDR3 spans 14 amino acids. CDR3 in DNA: TGTGCCAGCAGCTCTAGGACTCCCGTCTATGGCTACACCTTC. Protein sequence: CASSSRTPVYGYTF.

This chain uses TRBV7-2 with TRBJ2-1, with TRBD2 as a possible D gene (5 bases). Germline assignment: CDR1 SGHTA and CDR2 FQGNSA. Trimming took 2 bases from V and 2 from J, leaving 10 bases between them. CDR3 length: 15 residues. CDR3 in DNA: TGTGCCAGCAGCTTAAGAGCGGCGACCTACAATGAGCAGTTCTTC. Translating it yields CASSLRAATYNEQFF.

This clone was counted a few times. The DNA of the CDR3 is TGTGCCAGCAGCCCCGGACAGACGACCCAAGAGACCCAGTACTTC. Protein: CASSPGQTTQETQYF. The gene calls are TRBV11-3 and TRBJ2-5; D perhaps matches TRBD1 (6 bases). CDR1 is SGHNT, CDR2 YENEEA, per germline. CDR3 length: 15 residues. V shed 5 bases and J shed 1 base, with 14 bases lying between them.

The rearrangement links TRBV5-4 to TRBJ2-1, with TRBD1 as a possible D gene (5 bases). The CDR3 sequence is 15 residues long. V gave up 2 bases and J gave up 4 bases, with 13 bases separating them. The germline CDR1 and CDR2 sequences are SGHNT and YYREEE (reference sequence). CDR3 protein: CASSLRTSTYNEQFF. In DNA, the CDR3 is TGTGCCAGCAGCTTACGGACATCAACTTACAATGAGCAGTTCTTC.

The chain combines TRBV5-4 with TRBJ2-7; the D is unclear. CDR1 and CDR2 (germline): SGHNT, YYREEE (reference sequence). There are 14 residues in the CDR3. Trimming took 1 base from V and 3 from J, leaving 11 bases between them. The CDR3 region has the DNA TGTGCCAGCAGCTTGACGACAAAGAGCTACGAGCAGTACTTC. It translates to CASSLTTKSYEQYF.

This chain uses TRBV14 with TRBJ2-7; 10 positions agree with TRBD1. Trimming cost V 3 bases and J 6 bases; bases outside gene matches: 5. The CDR3 length is 14 residues. CDR1 SGHDN and CDR2 FVKESK come from the germline V gene. As DNA, the CDR3 is TGTGCCAGCAGCCACCGACAGGGGGCTGGCGAGCAGTACTTC. Amino acid sequence: CASSHRQGAGEQYF.

This chain connects TRBV3-1 (or the pseudogene TRBV3-2) to TRBJ1-2; 8 nucleotides line up with TRBD1. The ends lost 4 bases at V and 4 bases at J; junction bases unmatched: 2. The CDR3 length is 13 residues. Germline V gene data show CDR1 as LGHDT and CDR2 as YNNKEL (reference sequence). The CDR3 sequence: CASSLTGAYGYTF. The CDR3 bases are TGTGCCAGCAGCCTGACAGGGGCCTATGGCTACACCTTC.

This rearrangement joins TRBV5-8 to TRBJ1-1; no definite D call. The germline V gene encodes CDR1 SGHTS and CDR2 YDEGEE. The CDR3 loop spans 15 amino acids. V lost 2 bases and J lost 4, with 15 bases in between. In DNA, the CDR3 is TGTGCCAGCAGCTTATCACGGTCGTTTGGCACTGAAGCTTTCTTT. Encoded protein: CASSLSRSFGTEAFF.

The chain is built from TRBV4-1 and TRBJ1-4; D remains unclear. Germline V gene data show CDR1 as MGHRA and CDR2 as YSYEKL. The CDR3 runs 16 residues. The ends were cut back, 0 bases at V and 10 bases at J, with 18 bases in the middle. This CDR3 is CASSQETLPGSVKLFF. As DNA, the CDR3 is TGCGCCAGCAGCCAAGAGACGCTCCCCGGTAGTGTAAAACTGTTTTTT.

This clone was observed a handful of times. The chain uses TRBV7-8 and TRBJ2-1; the D gene is possibly TRBD2 (5 bases). The V gene's germline CDR1 is SGHVS and CDR2 FQNEAQ. The CDR3 extends over 11 amino acids. V lost 5 bases, J lost 9 bases, and 8 bases lay in between. The CDR3 DNA follows: TGTGCCAGCAGCCCCCGGGGTGAGCAGTTCTTC. Residues: CASSPRGEQFF. The complete variable domain, with remaining parts taken from reference TRBV7-8 and TRBJ2-1, reads GAGVSQSPRYKVAKRGQDVALRCDPISGHVSLFWYQQALGQGPEFLTYFQNEAQLDKSGLPSDRFFAERPEGSVSTLKIQRTQQEDSAVYLCASSPRGEQFFGPGTRLTVL.

This CDR3 is CASSFLGFYGYTF. In DNA form, the CDR3 reads TGTGCCAGCAGTTTTCTTGGGTTCTATGGCTACACCTTC. The chain is built from TRBV28 and TRBJ1-2; D is unclear. In germline, CDR1 is MDHEN, CDR2 SYDVKM. V lost 3 bases and J lost 4, with 9 bases in between. The CDR3 sequence is 13 residues long.

The chain uses TRBV12-5 and TRBJ1-1; maybe TRBD1 (5 bases). CDR3 length equals 14 residues. V dropped 5 bases and J dropped 5 bases, with 15 bases sitting between them. Per germline, CDR1 LGHNT and CDR2 FRNRAP. As DNA, the CDR3 is TGTGCTAGTGGTCTCGACAGTGTGGGGACTGAAGCTTTCTTT. It translates to CASGLDSVGTEAFF.

This rearrangement joins TRBV18 to TRBJ1-1; 7 bases fit TRBD1. The junction had 11 bases not matched to a gene; V was cut back by 3 bases and J by 10 bases. This CDR3 has 14 residues. From germline, CDR1 is KGHSH and CDR2 LQKENI. The CDR3 nucleotides read TGTGCCAGCTCACCGGGACAGAGCCTCGCGGGAGCTTTCTTT. Protein product: CASSPGQSLAGAFF.

The chain has TRBV18 and TRBJ2-3; TRBD2 aligns across 13 bases. The germline V gene encodes CDR1 KGHSH and CDR2 LQKENI. V shed 4 bases, J shed 4 bases, and the junction held 8 bases outside the gene matches. This CDR3 comprises 17 residues. This CDR3 reads CASSLRGTSGKADTQYF. DNA of the CDR3: TGTGCCAGCTCACTTCGTGGGACTAGCGGGAAGGCAGATACGCAGTATTTT.

The chain employs TRBV6-5 and TRBJ2-7; no firm D call. CDR3 size: 13 residues. The V end was cut by 4 bases, the J end by 2 bases, with 9 bases between. CDR1 and CDR2 from the germline V gene are MNHEY and SVGAGI. CDR3 loop: CASSLTRTYEQYF. The CDR3 nucleotides read TGTGCCAGCAGTTTGACACGGACCTACGAGCAGTACTTC.

The chain combines TRBV3-1 (or the pseudogene TRBV3-2) with TRBJ1-5, with 10 bases aligning to TRBD1. CDR3 length: 15 residues. Germline CDR1 is LGHDT and CDR2 is YNNKEL (reference sequence). V gave up 4 bases and J gave up 4 bases; unmatched junction bases: 4. CDR3 bases: TGTGCCAGCAGCCGCGGGACAGGGGCAAATCAGCCCCAGCATTTT. Its protein is CASSRGTGANQPQHF.

The chain links TRBV3-1 (or the pseudogene TRBV3-2) to TRBJ1-2, with a weak D call TRBD1 (5 bases). V shed 1 base and J shed 2 bases, with 8 bases lying between them. This CDR3 contains 14 residues. Germline V lookup: CDR1 LGHDT, CDR2 YNNKEL (reference sequence). DNA for the CDR3: TGTGCCAGCAGCCAAGGTTGGGGGAACTATGGCTACACCTTC. Translation gives CASSQGWGNYGYTF.

The chain carries TRBV16 and TRBJ2-7, with 7 nucleotides matching TRBD1. Germline V gives CDR1 KGHSY, CDR2 FQNENV. V was pared by 4 bases and J by 5 bases, with 11 bases of the junction left unmatched. The CDR3 extends over 15 amino acids. This CDR3 reads CASSRRQGPLNEQYF. CDR3 bases: TGTGCCAGCAGCCGTAGACAGGGCCCTCTCAACGAGCAGTACTTC.

The chain employs TRBV5-4 and TRBJ1-5; TRBD1 matches 9 bases. The CDR3 length is 13 residues. After removal of 5 bases from V and 5 bases from J, the junction contained 2 bases not matched to a gene. Per germline, CDR1 SGHNT and CDR2 YYREEE (reference sequence). For the CDR3, the DNA is TGTGCCAGCAGTCGGGACAGGGATCAGCCCCAGCATTTT. This encodes CASSRDRDQPQHF.

V is TRBV6-1 and J is TRBJ2-7; D uncertain. Trimming shortened V by 3 bases and J by 3 bases, and 9 bases separated the two germline ends. The CDR3 runs to 13 residues. Per germline, CDR1 MNHNS and CDR2 SASEGT. CDR3 nucleotides: TGTGCCAGCAGTGACGGGCCTGGCTACGAGCAGTACTTC. Its protein is CASSDGPGYEQYF.

The chain carries TRBV11-1 and TRBJ2-1, with 8 bases fitting TRBD2. J lost 5 bases, V lost 2 bases, and 5 bases had no gene match. From germline, CDR1 is SGHAT and CDR2 FQDESV (reference sequence). The CDR3 loop spans 15 amino acids. The chain's CDR3 is CASSLLAGRHNEQFF. DNA of the CDR3: TGTGCCAGCAGCTTATTAGCGGGACGGCACAATGAGCAGTTCTTC. Using reference TRBV11-1 and TRBJ2-1 for the parts outside the CDR3, the full variable domain is EAEVAQSPRYKITEKSQAVAFWCDPISGHATLYWYRQILGQGPELLVQFQDESVVDDSQLPKDRFSAERLKGVDSTLKIQPAELGDSAMYLCASSLLAGRHNEQFFGPGTRLTVL.

The chain carries TRBV5-4 and TRBJ2-3; 8 bases agree with TRBD2. This CDR3 is built from 15 residues. CDR1 is SGHNT and CDR2 is YYREEE in the germline V gene (reference sequence). J was trimmed by 2 bases and V by 4 bases; bases with no gene match: 6. CDR3 protein: CASSPGTRTTDTQYF. The CDR3 region has the DNA TGTGCCAGCAGCCCCGGGACTAGGACCACAGATACGCAGTATTTT. The full variable domain, its missing parts supplied by reference TRBV5-4 and TRBJ2-3, is ETGVTQSPTHLIKTRGQQVTLRCSSQSGHNTVSWYQQALGQGPQFIFQYYREEENGRGNFPPRFSGLQFPNYSSELNVNALELDDSALYLCASSPGTRTTDTQYFGPGTRLTVL.